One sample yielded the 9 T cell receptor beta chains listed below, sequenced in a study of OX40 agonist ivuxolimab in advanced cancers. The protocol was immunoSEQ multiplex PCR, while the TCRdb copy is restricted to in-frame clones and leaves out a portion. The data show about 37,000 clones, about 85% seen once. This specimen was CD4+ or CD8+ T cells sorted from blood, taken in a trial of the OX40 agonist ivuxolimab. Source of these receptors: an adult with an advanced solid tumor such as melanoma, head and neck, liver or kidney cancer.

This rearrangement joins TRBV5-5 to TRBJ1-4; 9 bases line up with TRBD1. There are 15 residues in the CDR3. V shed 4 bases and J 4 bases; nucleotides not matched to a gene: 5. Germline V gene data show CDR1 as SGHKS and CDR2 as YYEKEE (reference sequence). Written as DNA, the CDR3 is TGTGCCAGCAGCCCAACAGGGGGCGTTAATGAAAAACTGTTTTTT. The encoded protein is CASSPTGGVNEKLFF.

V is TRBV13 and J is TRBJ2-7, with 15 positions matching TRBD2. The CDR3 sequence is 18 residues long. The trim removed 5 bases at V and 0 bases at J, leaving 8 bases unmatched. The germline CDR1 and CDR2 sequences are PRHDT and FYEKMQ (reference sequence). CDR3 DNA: TGTGCCAGCAGCCCCCGGACTAGCGGGGGGGCCAGCTCCTACGAGCAGTACTTC. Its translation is CASSPRTSGGASSYEQYF.

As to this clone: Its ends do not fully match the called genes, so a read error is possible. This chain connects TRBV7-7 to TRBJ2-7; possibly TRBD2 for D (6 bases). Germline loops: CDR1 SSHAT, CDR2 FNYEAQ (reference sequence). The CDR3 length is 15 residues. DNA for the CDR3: TGTGCTAGCAGCTTACGCCAGGGACTGGACTACGAGCAGTACTTC. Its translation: CASSLRQGLDYEQYF.

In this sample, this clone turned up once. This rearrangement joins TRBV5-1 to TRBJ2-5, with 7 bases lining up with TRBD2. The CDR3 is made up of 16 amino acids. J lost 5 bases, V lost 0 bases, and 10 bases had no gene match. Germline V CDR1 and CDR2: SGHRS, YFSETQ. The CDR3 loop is CASSLGREAGTETQYF. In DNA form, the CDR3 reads TGCGCCAGCAGCTTGGGCCGGGAAGCGGGGACGGAGACCCAGTACTTC.

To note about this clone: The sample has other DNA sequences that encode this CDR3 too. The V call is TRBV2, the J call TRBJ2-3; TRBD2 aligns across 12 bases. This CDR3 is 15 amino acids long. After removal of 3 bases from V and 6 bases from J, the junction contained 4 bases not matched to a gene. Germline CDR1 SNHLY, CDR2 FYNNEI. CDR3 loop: CASSDLTSGSDTQYF. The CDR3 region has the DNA TGTGCCAGCAGTGATCTGACTAGCGGGAGCGATACGCAGTATTTT.

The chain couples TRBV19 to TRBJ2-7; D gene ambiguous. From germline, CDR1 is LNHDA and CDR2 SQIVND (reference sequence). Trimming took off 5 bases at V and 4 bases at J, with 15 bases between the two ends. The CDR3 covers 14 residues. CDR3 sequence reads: CASSLDGLGYEQYF. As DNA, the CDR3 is TGTGCCAGTAGTTTGGACGGATTGGGGTACGAGCAGTACTTC.

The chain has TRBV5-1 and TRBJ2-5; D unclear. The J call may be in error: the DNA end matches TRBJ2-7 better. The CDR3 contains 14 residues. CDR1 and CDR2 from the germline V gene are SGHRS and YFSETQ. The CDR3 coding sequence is TGCGCCAGCAGCTTATCCCTCGCGACCTACGAGCAGTACTTC. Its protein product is CASSLSLATYEQYF.

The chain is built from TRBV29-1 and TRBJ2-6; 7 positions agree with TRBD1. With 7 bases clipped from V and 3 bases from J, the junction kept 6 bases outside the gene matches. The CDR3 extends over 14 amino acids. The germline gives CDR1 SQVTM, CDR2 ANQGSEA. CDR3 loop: CSAETGVGANVLTF. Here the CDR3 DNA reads TGCAGCGCCGAAACAGGGGTTGGGGCCAACGTCCTGACTTTC.

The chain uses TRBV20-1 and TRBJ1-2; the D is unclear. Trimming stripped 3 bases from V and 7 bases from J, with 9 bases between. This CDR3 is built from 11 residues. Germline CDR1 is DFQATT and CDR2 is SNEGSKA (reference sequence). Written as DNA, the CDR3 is TGCAGTGCTAGTACCGTGCTTGGCTACACCTTC. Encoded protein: CSASTVLGYTF.